A selection of T cell receptor beta chains follows, all from one sample in a study of molecular identifiers for immune sequencing clone quantification. Via MiXCR, TCRdb re-called the PCR reads, giving one row per CDR3 protein. In the table there are approximately 680,000 distinct CDR3 sequences, around 25% of which are singletons. Input material: naive CD8+ T cells from blood, with Jurkat cell RNA spiked in. The receptors originated from a human donor in good health. Some libraries in this study had Jurkat cell RNA spiked in. CDR3s include the opening cysteine and the closing phenylalanine or tryptophan. The order of the fields is D gene, J gene, V gene, clone size, CDR3 DNA, CDR3 protein. A D gene is named only where the DNA matches it firmly. Rows may omit the clone size; those that give it use once, few, many or a size class.

>.|TRBJ2-4|TRBV19|many
TGTGCCAGTAGTACAGACGGGGGCGCCAAAAACATTCAGTACTTC
CASSTDGGAKNIQYF
>.|TRBJ2-6|TRBV6-5|many
TGTGCCAGCAGTTACGGTGGGGGGTCGGAAGGGTTTGGGGCCAACGTCCTGACTTTC
CASSYGGGSEGFGANVLTF
>.|TRBJ1-1|TRBV15|many
TGTGCCACCAGCAGTCCCCGACGGAACACTGAAGCTTTCTTT
CATSSPRRNTEAFF
>TRBD1|TRBJ1-2|TRBV5-4|.
TGTGCCAGCAGCTGGGGGACAGGGGGCCCTATCTTC
CASSWGTGGPIF
>.|TRBJ2-7|TRBV29-1|.
TGCAGCGTTGAATGGGCAGAGGGCGAGTCCTACGAGCAGTACTTC
CSVEWAEGESYEQYF
>.|TRBJ2-7|TRBV6-1|many
TGTGCCAGCAGTGAACGAGGAGGCTACGAGCAGTACTTC
CASSERGGYEQYF
>.|TRBJ2-2|TRBV20-1|.
TGCAGTGCCCCCTGGAGGGGGCGGCTTTCCGGGGAGCTGTTTTTT
CSAPWRGRLSGELFF
>.|TRBJ2-1|TRBV11-2|few
TGTGCCAGCAGCTTAGATGGTAGTTTAGATGAGCAGTTCTTC
CASSLDGSLDEQFF
>.|TRBJ2-5|TRBV7-2|many
TGTGCCAGCAGCTTAACACCGTACCAAGAGACCCAGTACTTC
CASSLTPYQETQYF
>.|TRBJ1-5|TRBV27|few
TGTGCCAGCAGCCCCCTGACCGGTTATAGCAATCAGCCCCAGCATTTT
CASSPLTGYSNQPQHF